The source of this T cell receptor beta chain is a study of shared clonotypes between healthy human individuals. Study findings and constraints: Memory subsets generally showed lower estimated richness than naive subsets.

V was pared by 0 bases and J by 3 bases, with 15 bases between. CDR1 SGHNT and CDR2 YENEEA come from the germline V gene. The CDR3 is made up of 17 amino acids. Produced via immunoSEQ multiplex PCR; TCRdb's table is partial and in-frame only. The data contain about 2,500,000 clones, more than 90% of them singletons. Note on this clone: Its cognate antigen is unknown.

This TCR came from a man between 18 and 35 years old in good health. V gene TRBV11-3 combines with J gene TRBJ2-1, with a weak D call TRBD2 (7 bases). The sample was naive CD4+ T cells sorted from blood. Stated subset: CD45RA+ positively selected. The CDR3 protein is CASSLDRGGAIYNEQFF. Here the CDR3 DNA reads TGTGCCAGCAGCTTAGATAGGGGGGGCGCCATCTACAATGAGCAGTTCTTC.